This T cell receptor beta chain was sequenced for a study of radiation and T cells in renal cell carcinoma. On this clone itself: Its antigen is as yet unknown.

Time point described: blood 4 weeks post-SBRT, at nephrectomy. The treatment was: 15 Gy SBRT to primary tumor, nephrectomy 4 weeks later. Nephrectomy followed 15 Gy stereotactic body radiation by 4 weeks. The CDR3 sequence is 15 residues long. Trimming shortened V by 6 bases and J by 6 bases, and 20 bases separated the two germline ends. From germline, CDR1 is KGHSH and CDR2 LQKENI. The study, taken as a whole, reports: In blood, top tumor clones expanded by 2 weeks, shrinking by 4.

Sequenced by immunoSEQ multiplex PCR; TCRdb stores in-frame clones only, minus some. The data hold 60,000 or so clones, with roughly 80% observed a single time. The rearrangement links TRBV18 to TRBJ1-2; tentative D call: TRBD1 (6 bases). Here the sequenced sample was blood, taken from a patient whose treatment included radiotherapy and nephrectomy. The sequence was obtained from a man between 60 and 75 years old with renal cell carcinoma. Here the CDR3 reads CASSRQEGLGHGYTF. DNA for the CDR3: TGTGCCAGCTCGCGACAGGAAGGGTTGGGTCATGGCTACACCTTC.